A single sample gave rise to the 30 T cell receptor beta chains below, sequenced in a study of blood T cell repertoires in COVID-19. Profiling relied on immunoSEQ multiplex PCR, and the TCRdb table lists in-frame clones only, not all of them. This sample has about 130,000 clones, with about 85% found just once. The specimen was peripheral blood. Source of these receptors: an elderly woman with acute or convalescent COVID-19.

CDR3 sequence: CASQLPGGTNYGYTF. Here the CDR3 DNA reads TGTGCCAGCCAACTCCCGGGGGGGACCAACTATGGCTACACCTTC. The chain links TRBV7-9 to TRBJ1-2; D is possibly TRBD1 (5 bases). The CDR3 covers 15 residues. Deletions cut 8 bases from V and 2 bases from J, with 18 bases between. Looked up from germline, CDR1 is SEHNR and CDR2 is FQNEAQ (reference sequence).

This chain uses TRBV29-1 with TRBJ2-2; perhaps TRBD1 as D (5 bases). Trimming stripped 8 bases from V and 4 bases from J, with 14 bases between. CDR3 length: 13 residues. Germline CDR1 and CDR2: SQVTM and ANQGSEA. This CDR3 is CSSQTGVTGELFF. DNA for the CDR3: TGCAGCTCTCAAACAGGAGTCACCGGGGAGCTGTTTTTT.

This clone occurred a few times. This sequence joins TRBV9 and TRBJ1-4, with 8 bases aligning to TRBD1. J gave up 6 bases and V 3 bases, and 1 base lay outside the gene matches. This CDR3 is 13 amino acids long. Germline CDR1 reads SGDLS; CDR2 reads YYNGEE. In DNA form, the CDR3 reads TGTGCCAGCAGCGGGACAGGGTATGAAAAACTGTTTTTT. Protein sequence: CASSGTGYEKLFF.

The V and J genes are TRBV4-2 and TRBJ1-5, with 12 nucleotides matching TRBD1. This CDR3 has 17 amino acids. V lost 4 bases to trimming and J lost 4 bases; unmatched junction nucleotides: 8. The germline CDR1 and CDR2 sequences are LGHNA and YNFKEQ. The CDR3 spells CASSRGDRGHNNQPQHF. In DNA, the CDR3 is TGTGCCAGCAGCCGGGGGGACAGGGGGCATAATAATCAGCCCCAGCATTTT.

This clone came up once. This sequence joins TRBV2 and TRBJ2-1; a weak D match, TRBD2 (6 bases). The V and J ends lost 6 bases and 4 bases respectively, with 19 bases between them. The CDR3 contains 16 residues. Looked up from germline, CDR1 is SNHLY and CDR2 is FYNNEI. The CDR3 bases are TGTGCCAGCAGCCCCCACAGACTCGGGGGATACAATGAGCAGTTCTTC. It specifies CASSPHRLGGYNEQFF. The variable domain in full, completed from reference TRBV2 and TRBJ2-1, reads EPEVTQTPSHQVTQMGQEVILRCVPISNHLYFYWYRQILGQKVEFLVSFYNNEISEKSEIFDDQFSVERPDGSNFTLKIRSTKLEDSAMYFCASSPHRLGGYNEQFFGPGTRLTVL.

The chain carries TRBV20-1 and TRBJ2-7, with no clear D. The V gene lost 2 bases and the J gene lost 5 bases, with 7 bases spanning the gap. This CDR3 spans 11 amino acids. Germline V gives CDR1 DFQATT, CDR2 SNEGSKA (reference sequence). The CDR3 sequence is CSARSGHEQYV. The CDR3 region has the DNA TGCAGTGCTAGATCGGGTCACGAGCAGTACGTC.

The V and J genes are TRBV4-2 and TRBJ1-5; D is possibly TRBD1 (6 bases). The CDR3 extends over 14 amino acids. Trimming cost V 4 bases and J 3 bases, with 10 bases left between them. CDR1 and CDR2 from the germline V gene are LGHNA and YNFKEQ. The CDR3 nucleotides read TGTGCCAGCAGCCCCACAGGGTACAATCAGCCCCAGCATTTT. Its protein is CASSPTGYNQPQHF.

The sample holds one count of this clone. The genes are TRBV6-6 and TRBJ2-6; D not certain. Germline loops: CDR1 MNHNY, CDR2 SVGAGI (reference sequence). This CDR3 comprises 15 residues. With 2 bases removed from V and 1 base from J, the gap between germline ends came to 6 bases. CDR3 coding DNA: TGTGCCAGCAGTTACACTCGATCTGGGGCCAACGTCCTGACTTTC. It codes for CASSYTRSGANVLTF.

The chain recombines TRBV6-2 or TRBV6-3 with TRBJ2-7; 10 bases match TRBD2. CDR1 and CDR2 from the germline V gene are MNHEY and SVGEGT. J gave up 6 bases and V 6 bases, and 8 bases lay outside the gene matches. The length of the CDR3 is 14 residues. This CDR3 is CASSLLAGPLEQYV. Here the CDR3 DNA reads TGTGCCAGCAGCTTACTAGCGGGGCCTCTCGAGCAGTACGTC.

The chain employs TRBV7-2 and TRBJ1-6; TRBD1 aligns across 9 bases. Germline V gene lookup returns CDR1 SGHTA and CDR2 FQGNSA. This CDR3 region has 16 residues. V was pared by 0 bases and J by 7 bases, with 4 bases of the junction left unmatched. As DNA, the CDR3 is TGTGCCAGCAGCTTAGCAGGGACAGGGTTCAATTCACCCCTCCACTTT. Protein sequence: CASSLAGTGFNSPLHF.

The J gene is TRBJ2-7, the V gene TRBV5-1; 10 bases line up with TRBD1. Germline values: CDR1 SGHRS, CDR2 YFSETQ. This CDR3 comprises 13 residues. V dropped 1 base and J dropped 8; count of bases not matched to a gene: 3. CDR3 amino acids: CASSLMGQGKQYF. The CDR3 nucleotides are TGCGCCAGCAGCTTGATGGGACAGGGGAAGCAGTACTTC. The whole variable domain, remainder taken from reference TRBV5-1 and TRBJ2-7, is KAGVTQTPRYLIKTRGQQVTLSCSPISGHRSVSWYQQTPGQGLQFLFEYFSETQRNKGNFPGRFSGRQFSNSRSEMNVSTLELGDSALYLCASSLMGQGKQYFGPGTRLTVT.

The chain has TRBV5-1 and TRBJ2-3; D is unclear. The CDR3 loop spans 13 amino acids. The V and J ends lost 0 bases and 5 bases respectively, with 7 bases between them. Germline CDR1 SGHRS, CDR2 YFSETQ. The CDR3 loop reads CASSLGLKDTQYF. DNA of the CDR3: TGCGCCAGCAGCTTGGGTCTTAAAGATACGCAGTATTTT.

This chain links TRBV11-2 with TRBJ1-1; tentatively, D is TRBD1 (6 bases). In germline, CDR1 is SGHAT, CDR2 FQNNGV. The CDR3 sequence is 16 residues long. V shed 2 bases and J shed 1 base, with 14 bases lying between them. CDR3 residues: CASSLLYGQRNTEAFF. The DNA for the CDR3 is TGTGCCAGCAGCTTACTGTACGGACAGAGGAACACTGAAGCTTTCTTT.

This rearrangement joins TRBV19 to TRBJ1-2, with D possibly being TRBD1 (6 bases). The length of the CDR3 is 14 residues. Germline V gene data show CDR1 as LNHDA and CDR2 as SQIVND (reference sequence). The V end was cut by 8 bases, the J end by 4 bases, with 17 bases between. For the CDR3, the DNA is TGTGCCAGTTCACAGGGTCCCCGGATCTATGGCTACACCTTC. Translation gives CASSQGPRIYGYTF.

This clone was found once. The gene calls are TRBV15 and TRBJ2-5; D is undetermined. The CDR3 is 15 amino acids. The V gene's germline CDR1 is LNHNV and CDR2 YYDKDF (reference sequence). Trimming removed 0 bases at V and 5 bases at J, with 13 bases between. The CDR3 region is CATSRERRNGETQYF. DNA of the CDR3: TGTGCCACCAGCAGAGAACGTCGCAACGGGGAGACCCAGTACTTC.

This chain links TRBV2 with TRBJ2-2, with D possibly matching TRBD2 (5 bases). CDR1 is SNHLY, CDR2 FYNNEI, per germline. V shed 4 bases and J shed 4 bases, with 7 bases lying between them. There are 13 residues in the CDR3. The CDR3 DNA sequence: TGTGCCAGCAGTGTGGAGGTCACCGGGGAGCTGTTTTTT. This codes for CASSVEVTGELFF.

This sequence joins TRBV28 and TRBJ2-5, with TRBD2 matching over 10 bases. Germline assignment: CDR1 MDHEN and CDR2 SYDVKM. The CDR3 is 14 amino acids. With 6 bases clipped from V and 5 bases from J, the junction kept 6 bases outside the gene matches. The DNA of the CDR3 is TGTGCCAGCAGGAATAGCGGGGGGTTGGAGACCCAGTACTTC. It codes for CASRNSGGLETQYF.

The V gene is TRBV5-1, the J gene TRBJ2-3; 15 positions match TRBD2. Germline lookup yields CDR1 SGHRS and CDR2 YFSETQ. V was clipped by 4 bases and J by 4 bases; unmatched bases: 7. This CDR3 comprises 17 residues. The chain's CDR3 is CASSTSRTSGGADTQYF. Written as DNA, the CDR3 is TGCGCCAGCAGCACCTCCCGGACTAGCGGGGGGGCAGATACGCAGTATTTT.

The CDR3 coding sequence is TGTGCCAGCAGTCCGGGGATGTGGGCCGTAAAACCTTCACCCCTCCACTTT. Protein: CASSPGMWAVKPSPLHF. V is TRBV27 and J is TRBJ1-6; D not certain. The germline CDR1 and CDR2 sequences are MNHEY and SMNVEV (reference sequence). CDR3 length: 17 residues. V dropped 5 bases and J dropped 9 bases, with 23 bases sitting between them.

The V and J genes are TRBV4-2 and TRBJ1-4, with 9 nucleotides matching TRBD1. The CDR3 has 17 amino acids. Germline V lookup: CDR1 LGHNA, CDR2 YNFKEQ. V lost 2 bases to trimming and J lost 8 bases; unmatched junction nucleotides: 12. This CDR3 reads CASSQPIPGQGGEKLFF. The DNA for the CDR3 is TGTGCCAGCAGCCAACCCATCCCGGGACAGGGCGGCGAAAAACTGTTTTTT.

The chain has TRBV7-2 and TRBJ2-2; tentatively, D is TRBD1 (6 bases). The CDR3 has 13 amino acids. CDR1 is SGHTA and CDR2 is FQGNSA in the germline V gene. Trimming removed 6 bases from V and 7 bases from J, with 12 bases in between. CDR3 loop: CASRKQGFGELFF. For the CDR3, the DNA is TGTGCCAGCAGAAAACAGGGATTCGGGGAGCTGTTTTTT.

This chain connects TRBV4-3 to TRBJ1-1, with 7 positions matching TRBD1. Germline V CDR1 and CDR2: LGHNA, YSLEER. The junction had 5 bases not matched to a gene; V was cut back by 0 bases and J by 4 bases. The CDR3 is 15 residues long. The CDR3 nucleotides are TGCGCCAGCAGCCAAGACGGCAGGGGGGCCACTGAAGCTTTCTTT. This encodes CASSQDGRGATEAFF.

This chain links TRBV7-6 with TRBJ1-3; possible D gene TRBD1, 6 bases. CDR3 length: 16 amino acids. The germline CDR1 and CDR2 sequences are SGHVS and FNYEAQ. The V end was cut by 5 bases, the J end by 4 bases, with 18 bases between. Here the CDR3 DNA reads TGTGCCAGCAGCCGCCGACCAGGGGATCCGGGAAACACCATATATTTT. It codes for CASSRRPGDPGNTIYF.

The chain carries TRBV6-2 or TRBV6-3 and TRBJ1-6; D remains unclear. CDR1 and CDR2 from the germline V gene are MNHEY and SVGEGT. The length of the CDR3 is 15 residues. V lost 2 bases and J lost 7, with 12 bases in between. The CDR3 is CASSYQAPVNSPLHF. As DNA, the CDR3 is TGTGCCAGCAGTTACCAGGCACCGGTAAATTCACCCCTCCACTTT.

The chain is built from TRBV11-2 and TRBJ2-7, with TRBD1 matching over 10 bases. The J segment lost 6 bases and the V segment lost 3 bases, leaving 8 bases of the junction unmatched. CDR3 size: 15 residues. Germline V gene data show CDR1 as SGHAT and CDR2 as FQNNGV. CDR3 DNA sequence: TGTGCCAGCAGCTTCTTAAGACAGGGGGCTGGCGAGCAGTACTTC. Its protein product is CASSFLRQGAGEQYF.

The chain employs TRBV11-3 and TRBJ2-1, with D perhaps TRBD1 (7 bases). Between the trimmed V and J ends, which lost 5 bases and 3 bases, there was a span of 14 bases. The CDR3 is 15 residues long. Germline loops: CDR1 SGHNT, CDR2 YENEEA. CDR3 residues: CASSDQGGNYNEQFF. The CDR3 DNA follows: TGTGCCAGCAGCGACCAGGGGGGTAACTACAATGAGCAGTTCTTC.

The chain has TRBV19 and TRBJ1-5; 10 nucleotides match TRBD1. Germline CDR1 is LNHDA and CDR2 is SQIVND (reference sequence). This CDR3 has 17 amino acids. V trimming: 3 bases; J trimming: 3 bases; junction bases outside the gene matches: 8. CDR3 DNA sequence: TGTGCCAGTAGTATCTACTCCGGGACAGGGGACAATCAGCCCCAGCATTTT. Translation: CASSIYSGTGDNQPQHF.

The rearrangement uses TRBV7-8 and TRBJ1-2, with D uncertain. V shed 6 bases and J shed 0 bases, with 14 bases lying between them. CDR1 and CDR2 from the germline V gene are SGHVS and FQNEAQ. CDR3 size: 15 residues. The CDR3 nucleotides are TGTGCCAGCAGTGCTCGGGTGGGAGCTAACTATGGCTACACCTTC. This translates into CASSARVGANYGYTF.

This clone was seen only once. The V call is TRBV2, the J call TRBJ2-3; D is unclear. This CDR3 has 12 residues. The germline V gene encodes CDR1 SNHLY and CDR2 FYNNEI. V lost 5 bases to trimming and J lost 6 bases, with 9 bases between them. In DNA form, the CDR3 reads TGTGCCAGCAGTCCCTACGCTGATACGCAGTATTTT. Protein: CASSPYADTQYF.

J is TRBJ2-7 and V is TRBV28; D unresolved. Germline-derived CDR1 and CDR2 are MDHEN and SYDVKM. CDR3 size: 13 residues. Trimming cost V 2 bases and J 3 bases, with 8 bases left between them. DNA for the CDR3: TGTGCCAGCAGTTTAAACACTAACTACGAGCAGTACGTC. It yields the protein CASSLNTNYEQYV.